This record concerns one T cell receptor (beta chain) sequence. The data derive from a study of blood T cell repertoires in COVID-19. Study as a whole: Donors in the United States, Italy and Spain gave samples during acute or convalescent COVID-19. PBMCs, B-cell-depleted T cells, or T cells provided the cDNA or gDNA that made up the material.

Trimming left V 1 base short and J 8 bases short, with 9 bases between. Germline-derived CDR1 and CDR2 are SGHNT and YENEEA. The length of the CDR3 is 13 residues. In the original workflow: Estimated nucleated cell counts came from reference gene primer amplification. The data were produced by immunoSEQ multiplex PCR, yet TCRdb's version contains in-frame clones alone and is incomplete. The V and J calls and clone size come from that table; D and trimming were worked out from the DNA. The sample shows about 170,000 clones, about 88% of them seen only once. The origin of this receptor is a man between 60 and 70 years old with acute or convalescent COVID-19. Sequenced input: peripheral blood. The chain recombines TRBV11-3 with TRBJ2-1; maybe TRBD2 (5 bases). The CDR3 nucleotides are TGTGCCAGCAGCTTAGGGCCGGGGTATGAGCAGTTCTTC. Protein: CASSLGPGYEQFF.